The T cell receptor beta chain described here comes from a study of blood T cell repertoires in COVID-19. This clone was counted a few times. The assay was immunoSEQ multiplex PCR, and TCRdb's table has in-frame clones only and misses some. The profile shows roughly 180,000 clones, around 84% of them singletons. This CDR3 spans 14 amino acids. V lost 1 base to trimming and J lost 8 bases; unmatched junction nucleotides: 2. Germline loops: CDR1 SGHNT, CDR2 YYREEE (reference sequence). This sequence was found in a woman in her fifties or sixties with COVID-19, enrolled during active disease. The V and J genes are TRBV5-4 and TRBJ2-1; 11 bases agree with TRBD2. Material: peripheral blood. CDR3 nucleotides: TGTGCCAGCAGCTTGAAACTAGCGGGGGATGAGCAGTTCTTC. Translated: CASSLKLAGDEQFF.